The 22 T cell receptor beta chains in this list originate from one sample, sequenced in a study of blood T cell repertoires in COVID-19. TCRdb's copy holds only in-frame clones and misses some; the assay was immunoSEQ multiplex PCR. The sample holds nearly 250,000 clones; around 86% are singletons and the top ten take approximately 6%. Sequencing was performed on peripheral blood. All receptors come from a woman over 75 with COVID-19, enrolled during active disease.

The V and J genes are TRBV7-2 and TRBJ2-1, with TRBD1 as a possible D gene (7 bases). The length of the CDR3 is 14 residues. Germline V CDR1 and CDR2: SGHTA, FQGNSA. With 5 bases removed from V and 7 bases from J, the gap between germline ends came to 15 bases. Here the CDR3 reads CASSLSQGGNEQFF. Written as DNA, the CDR3 is TGTGCCAGCAGCCTTAGTCAGGGGGGTAATGAGCAGTTCTTC.

This rearrangement joins TRBV5-1 to TRBJ1-1; no firm D call. CDR1 is SGHRS and CDR2 is YFSETQ in the germline V gene. This CDR3 is built from 16 residues. V was shortened by 2 bases and J by 3 bases, with 17 bases between the two germline ends. The CDR3 DNA sequence: TGCGCCAGCAGCTTAGAGGGAAGTGGACTGGACACTGAAGCTTTCTTT. Translated, it gives CASSLEGSGLDTEAFF.

The chain joins TRBV28 to TRBJ2-2; TRBD1 matches at 7 bases. Germline trimming cut 8 bases from V and 0 bases from J; bases unmatched to any gene: 3. Per germline, CDR1 MDHEN and CDR2 SYDVKM. The CDR3 is made up of 14 amino acids. The CDR3 sequence is CASLGTANTGELFF. The CDR3 DNA reads as TGTGCCAGCTTGGGGACAGCGAACACCGGGGAGCTGTTTTTT.

The CDR3 nucleotides read TGCGCCAGCAGCCAAGGTTCATACCAAGAGACCCAGTACTTC. Residues: CASSQGSYQETQYF. The J gene is TRBJ2-5, the V gene TRBV4-1; D unclear. Trimming removed 1 base from V and 0 bases from J, with 6 bases in between. The CDR3 is 14 amino acids. CDR1 MGHRA and CDR2 YSYEKL come from the germline V gene.

The chain uses TRBV7-3 and TRBJ2-3; D gene unclear. V was trimmed by 5 bases and J by 0 bases, leaving 9 bases between them. Germline CDR1 and CDR2: SGHTA and FQGTGA. The CDR3 totals 14 residues. This CDR3 is CASSPMASTDTQYF. Here the CDR3 DNA reads TGTGCCAGCAGCCCCATGGCTAGCACAGATACGCAGTATTTT.

This clone was found once. The V gene is TRBV7-2, the J gene TRBJ2-5, with no clear D. The CDR3 is 13 amino acids. Trimming took off 2 bases at V and 0 bases at J, with 4 bases between the two ends. In germline, CDR1 is SGHTA, CDR2 FQGNSA. CDR3 sequence: CASSLWHQETQYF. The DNA for the CDR3 is TGTGCCAGCAGCTTATGGCACCAAGAGACCCAGTACTTC. The whole variable domain, remainder taken from reference TRBV7-2 and TRBJ2-5, is GAGVSQSPSNKVTEKGKDVELRCDPISGHTALYWYRQSLGQGLEFLIYFQGNSAPDKSGLPSDRFSAERTGGSVSTLTIQRTQQEDSAVYLCASSLWHQETQYFGPGTRLLVL.

This chain uses TRBV7-6 with TRBJ1-5; D not resolved. The CDR3 extends over 14 amino acids. CDR1 is SGHVS and CDR2 is FNYEAQ in the germline V gene. V gave up 0 bases and J gave up 2 bases, with 5 bases separating them. In nucleotides, the CDR3 is TGTGCCAGCAGCTTAGCCCCGGGCAATCAGCCCCAGCATTTT. The encoded protein is CASSLAPGNQPQHF. Using reference TRBV7-6 and TRBJ1-5 for the parts outside the CDR3, the full variable domain is GAGVSQSPRYKVTKRGQDVALRCDPISGHVSLYWYRQALGQGPEFLTYFNYEAQQDKSGLPNDRFSAERPEGSISTLTIQRTEQRDSAMYRCASSLAPGNQPQHFGDGTRLSIL.

About this clone itself: The same CDR3 can be traced to other DNA sequences in this sample. This chain links TRBV5-1 with TRBJ2-3; D perhaps matches TRBD1 (6 bases). The germline V gene has CDR1 SGHRS and CDR2 YFSETQ. The CDR3 is 15 residues long. Trimming took off 0 bases at V and 0 bases at J, with 8 bases between the two ends. CDR3 in amino acids: CASSLDRASTDTQYF. The CDR3 bases are TGCGCCAGCAGCTTGGACAGGGCAAGCACAGATACGCAGTATTTT.

V and J are TRBV5-1 and TRBJ1-1, with TRBD1 identical over 11 bases. With V trimmed by 4 bases and J by 1 base, 6 bases remained unmatched. There are 16 residues in the CDR3. From germline, CDR1 is SGHRS and CDR2 YFSETQ. CDR3 in DNA: TGCGCCAGCAGCATTCCCGGGACAGGGGGGAACACTGAAGCTTTCTTT. Its protein is CASSIPGTGGNTEAFF.

The chain carries TRBV7-2 and TRBJ1-2, with D uncertain. Trimming took off 5 bases at V and 6 bases at J, with 16 bases between the two ends. Germline CDR1 reads SGHTA; CDR2 reads FQGNSA. The CDR3 has 14 amino acids. The CDR3 loop reads CASSPRAVGHGYTF. In DNA, the CDR3 is TGTGCCAGCAGCCCAAGAGCGGTAGGGCATGGCTACACCTTC. The whole variable domain, filled in from reference TRBV7-2 and TRBJ1-2, reads GAGVSQSPSNKVTEKGKDVELRCDPISGHTALYWYRQSLGQGLEFLIYFQGNSAPDKSGLPSDRFSAERTGGSVSTLTIQRTQQEDSAVYLCASSPRAVGHGYTFGSGTRLTVV.

This clone was counted a few times. This chain connects TRBV12-3 or TRBV12-4 to TRBJ1-3; D not certain. The CDR3 covers 13 residues. With 2 bases removed from V and 3 bases from J, the gap between germline ends came to 5 bases. The CDR3 DNA follows: TGTGCCAGCAGTTTATCGGTTGGAAACACCATATATTTT. This codes for CASSLSVGNTIYF.

This chain links TRBV3-1 (or the pseudogene TRBV3-2) with TRBJ1-1; 9 bases align to TRBD1. Germline values: CDR1 LGHDT, CDR2 YNNKEL (reference sequence). With 2 bases clipped from V and 5 bases from J, the junction kept 3 bases outside the gene matches. The CDR3 sequence is 14 residues long. The CDR3 coding sequence is TGTGCCAGCAGCCAATGGGACAGGGCTACTGAAGCTTTCTTT. This encodes CASSQWDRATEAFF.

The V gene is TRBV5-1, the J gene TRBJ1-6; maybe TRBD1 (5 bases). CDR1 and CDR2 from the germline V gene are SGHRS and YFSETQ. The CDR3 length is 15 residues. Trimming shortened V by 2 bases and J by 7 bases, and 13 bases separated the two germline ends. The DNA for the CDR3 is TGCGCCAGCAGCTTTTCGGGACTGAAAAATTCACCCCTCCACTTT. It encodes CASSFSGLKNSPLHF.

This rearrangement joins TRBV4-3 to TRBJ1-2; D is possibly TRBD1 (6 bases). Trimming removed 2 bases from V and 8 bases from J, with 12 bases in between. The CDR3 has 13 residues. CDR1 and CDR2 from the germline V gene are LGHNA and YSLEER. CDR3 DNA sequence: TGCGCCAGCAGCCAACGGGACACGGAGGGCTACACCTTC. Translated: CASSQRDTEGYTF.

The table lists this clone with a few counts. The chain joins TRBV11-2 to TRBJ2-5; D uncertain. CDR3 size: 14 residues. CDR1 and CDR2 from the germline V gene are SGHAT and FQNNGV. V shed 1 base and J shed 5 bases, with 11 bases lying between them. The CDR3 nucleotides read TGTGCCAGCAGCTTAGCGACCCCGCGGGAGACCCAGTACTTC. It translates to CASSLATPRETQYF.

The gene calls are TRBV5-4 and TRBJ1-1; TRBD1 agrees at 9 bases. Per germline, CDR1 SGHNT and CDR2 YYREEE (reference sequence). The junction had 7 bases not matched to a gene; V was cut back by 0 bases and J by 4 bases. This CDR3 contains 16 residues. As DNA, the CDR3 is TGTGCCAGCAGCTTGGTACCGGGACAGGGCAGCACTGAAGCTTTCTTT. It translates to CASSLVPGQGSTEAFF.

CDR3 residues: CASSLSGVIGNSPLHF. The CDR3 nucleotides read TGTGCCAGCAGCTTATCAGGGGTCATAGGTAATTCACCCCTCCACTTT. The J gene is TRBJ1-6, the V gene TRBV11-2; possible D gene TRBD1, 6 bases. Trimming left V 2 bases short and J 6 bases short, with 14 bases between. The CDR3 spans 16 residues. Germline CDR1 SGHAT, CDR2 FQNNGV.

The V gene is TRBV7-2, the J gene TRBJ2-5; D is possibly TRBD2 (5 bases). Germline V gene lookup returns CDR1 SGHTA and CDR2 FQGNSA. The CDR3 runs to 15 residues. V was cut by 5 bases and J by 4 bases, with 17 bases left in between. CDR3 coding DNA: TGTGCCAGCAGCCCACGGCCACTAGAGGCAGAGACCCAGTACTTC. Translating gives CASSPRPLEAETQYF.

At least ten counts were recorded for this clone. The V and J genes are TRBV5-4 and TRBJ2-7; D may be TRBD1 (5 bases). The length of the CDR3 is 15 residues. CDR1 is SGHNT and CDR2 is YYREEE in the germline V gene (reference sequence). The V and J ends lost 0 bases and 3 bases respectively, with 13 bases between them. Written as DNA, the CDR3 is TGTGCCAGCAGCTTGGGGTCTAGGGGCCTCTACGAGCAGTACTTC. This translates into CASSLGSRGLYEQYF.

This rearrangement joins TRBV30 to TRBJ2-1; 11 bases agree with TRBD2. Germline loops: CDR1 GTSNPN, CDR2 SVGIG (reference sequence). The CDR3 has 14 residues. Losses at the gene ends were 6 bases for V and 4 bases for J; bases not matched to a gene: 5. The CDR3 loop is CACPGTSGYNEQFF. For the CDR3, the DNA is TGTGCCTGTCCGGGGACTAGCGGATACAATGAGCAGTTCTTC. Looking up the rest from reference TRBV30 and TRBJ2-1 gives the full variable domain: SQTIHQWPATLVQPVGSPLSLECTVEGTSNPNLYWYRQAAGRGLQLLFYSVGIGQISSEVPQNLSASRPQDRQFILSSKKLLLSDSGFYLCACPGTSGYNEQFFGPGTRLTVL.

The chain links TRBV27 to TRBJ1-6, with 8 bases identical to TRBD1. V lost 4 bases to trimming and J lost 9 bases; unmatched junction nucleotides: 8. The CDR3 consists of 15 residues. Germline CDR1 and CDR2: MNHEY and SMNVEV (reference sequence). The CDR3 DNA is TGTGCCAGCAGTTCCGGACAGGGTTTGAGTTCACCCCTCCACTTT. Encoded protein: CASSSGQGLSSPLHF.

V usage is TRBV18 and J usage is TRBJ1-5; D ambiguous. Germline CDR1 is KGHSH and CDR2 is LQKENI. This CDR3 region has 14 residues. Trimming took 2 bases from V and 4 from J, leaving 9 bases between them. DNA of the CDR3: TGTGCCAGCTCACCAGGCCAGGTAAATCAGCCCCAGCATTTT. Translating gives CASSPGQVNQPQHF.